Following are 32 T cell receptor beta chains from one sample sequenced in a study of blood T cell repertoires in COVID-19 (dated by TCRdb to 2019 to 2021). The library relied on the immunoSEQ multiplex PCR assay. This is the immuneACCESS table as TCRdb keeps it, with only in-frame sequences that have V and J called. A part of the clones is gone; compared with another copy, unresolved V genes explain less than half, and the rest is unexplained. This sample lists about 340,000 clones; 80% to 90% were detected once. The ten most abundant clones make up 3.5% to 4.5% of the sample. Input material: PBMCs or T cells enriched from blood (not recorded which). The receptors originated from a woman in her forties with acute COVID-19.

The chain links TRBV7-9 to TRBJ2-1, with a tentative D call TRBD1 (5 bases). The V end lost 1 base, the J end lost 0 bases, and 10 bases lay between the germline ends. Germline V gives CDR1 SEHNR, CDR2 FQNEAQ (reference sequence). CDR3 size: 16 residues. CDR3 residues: CASSLDKGRSYNEQFF. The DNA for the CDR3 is TGTGCCAGCAGCTTAGACAAGGGGCGCTCCTACAATGAGCAGTTCTTC.

The CDR3 region has the DNA TGCGCCAGCAGCCCCACAACTAGCCGAAACACCGGGGAGCTGTTTTTT. It yields the protein CASSPTTSRNTGELFF. The chain uses TRBV5-1 and TRBJ2-2; the D gene is possibly TRBD2 (6 bases). Deletions cut 4 bases from V and 2 bases from J, with 15 bases between. Germline V CDR1 and CDR2: SGHRS, YFSETQ. This CDR3 comprises 16 residues.

CDR3: CASSIGLAKSTDTQYF. The CDR3 coding sequence is TGTGCCAGCAGTATCGGCCTAGCGAAGTCTACAGATACGCAGTATTTT. The chain is built from TRBV25-1 and TRBJ2-3, with a tentative D call TRBD2 (6 bases). This CDR3 is built from 16 residues. Trimming pared 5 bases from V and 3 bases from J, leaving 18 bases between. The germline gives CDR1 MGHDK, CDR2 SYGVNS. Looking up the rest from reference TRBV25-1 and TRBJ2-3 gives the full variable domain: EADIYQTPRYLVIGTGKKITLECSQTMGHDKMYWYQQDPGMELHLIHYSYGVNSTEKGDLSSESTVSRIRTEHFPLTLESARPSHTSQYLCASSIGLAKSTDTQYFGPGTRLTVL.

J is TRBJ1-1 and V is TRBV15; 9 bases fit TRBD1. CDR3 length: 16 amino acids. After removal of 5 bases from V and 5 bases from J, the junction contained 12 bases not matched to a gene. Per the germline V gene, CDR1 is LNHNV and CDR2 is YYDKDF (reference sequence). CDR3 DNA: TGTGCCACCAGCGTACTCACTCCGGGACAGGGAACTGAAGCTTTCTTT. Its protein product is CATSVLTPGQGTEAFF.

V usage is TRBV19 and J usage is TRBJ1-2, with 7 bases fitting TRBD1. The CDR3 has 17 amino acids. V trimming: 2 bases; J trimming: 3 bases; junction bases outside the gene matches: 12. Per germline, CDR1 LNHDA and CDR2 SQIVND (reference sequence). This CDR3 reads CASSIPKRQGADYGYTF. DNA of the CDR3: TGTGCCAGTAGTATACCCAAACGACAGGGTGCGGACTATGGCTACACCTTC. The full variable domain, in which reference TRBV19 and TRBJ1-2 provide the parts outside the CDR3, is DGGITQSPKYLFRKEGQNVTLSCEQNLNHDAMYWYRQDPGQGLRLIYYSQIVNDFQKGDIAEGYSVSREKKESFPLTVTSAQKNPTAFYLCASSIPKRQGADYGYTFGSGTRLTVV.

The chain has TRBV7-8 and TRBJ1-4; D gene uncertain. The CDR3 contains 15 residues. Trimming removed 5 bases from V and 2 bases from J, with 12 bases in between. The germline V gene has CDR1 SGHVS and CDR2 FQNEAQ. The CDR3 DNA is TGTGCCAGCAGCCGAGTGGGAGCGACTAATGAAAAACTGTTTTTT. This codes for CASSRVGATNEKLFF. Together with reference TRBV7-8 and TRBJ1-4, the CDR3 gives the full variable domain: GAGVSQSPRYKVAKRGQDVALRCDPISGHVSLFWYQQALGQGPEFLTYFQNEAQLDKSGLPSDRFFAERPEGSVSTLKIQRTQQEDSAVYLCASSRVGATNEKLFFGSGTQLSVL.

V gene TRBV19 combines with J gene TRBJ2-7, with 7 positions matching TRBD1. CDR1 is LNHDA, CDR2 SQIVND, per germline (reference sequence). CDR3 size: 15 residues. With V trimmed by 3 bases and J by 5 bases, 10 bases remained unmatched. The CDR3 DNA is TGTGCCAGTAGTATCTCCACGTTCAGGGGGAACGAGCAGTACTTC. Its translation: CASSISTFRGNEQYF.

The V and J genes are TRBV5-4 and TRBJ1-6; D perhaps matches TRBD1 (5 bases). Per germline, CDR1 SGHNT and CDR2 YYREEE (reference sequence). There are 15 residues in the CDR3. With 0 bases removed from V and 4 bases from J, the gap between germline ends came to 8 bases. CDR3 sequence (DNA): TGTGCCAGCAGCTTGGGACAGATTTATAATTCACCCCTCCACTTT. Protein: CASSLGQIYNSPLHF. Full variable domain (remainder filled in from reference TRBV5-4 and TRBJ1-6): ETGVTQSPTHLIKTRGQQVTLRCSSQSGHNTVSWYQQALGQGPQFIFQYYREEENGRGNFPPRFSGLQFPNYSSELNVNALELDDSALYLCASSLGQIYNSPLHFGNGTRLTVT.

The CDR3 DNA reads as TGTGCCAGCAGCCGCGACAGGGGTTGGGCCACAGATACGCAGTATTTT. This sequence encodes CASSRDRGWATDTQYF. The chain carries TRBV7-2 and TRBJ2-3, with TRBD1 matching over 8 bases. The CDR3 is 16 residues long. The V gene's germline CDR1 is SGHTA and CDR2 FQGNSA. The J segment lost 2 bases and the V segment lost 5 bases, leaving 9 bases of the junction unmatched.

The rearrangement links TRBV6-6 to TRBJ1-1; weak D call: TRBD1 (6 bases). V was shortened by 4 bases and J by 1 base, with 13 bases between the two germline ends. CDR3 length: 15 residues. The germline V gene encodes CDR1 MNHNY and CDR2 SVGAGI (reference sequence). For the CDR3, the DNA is TGTGCCAGCAGTTTCCCGGGACAAGGGAACACTGAAGCTTTCTTT. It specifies CASSFPGQGNTEAFF.

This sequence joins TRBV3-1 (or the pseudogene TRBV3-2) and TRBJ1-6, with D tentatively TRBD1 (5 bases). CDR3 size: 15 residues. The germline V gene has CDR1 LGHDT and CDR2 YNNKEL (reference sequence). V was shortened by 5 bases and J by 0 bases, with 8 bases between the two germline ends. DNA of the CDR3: TGTGCCAGCAGCTCCCAGGGCTCCTATAATTCACCCCTCCACTTT. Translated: CASSSQGSYNSPLHF.

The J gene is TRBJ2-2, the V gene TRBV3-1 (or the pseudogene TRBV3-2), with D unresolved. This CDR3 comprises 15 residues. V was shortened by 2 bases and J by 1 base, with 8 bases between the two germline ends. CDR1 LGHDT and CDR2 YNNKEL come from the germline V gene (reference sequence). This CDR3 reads CASSQFPGNTGELFF. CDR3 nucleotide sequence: TGTGCCAGCAGCCAATTTCCGGGGAACACCGGGGAGCTGTTTTTT.

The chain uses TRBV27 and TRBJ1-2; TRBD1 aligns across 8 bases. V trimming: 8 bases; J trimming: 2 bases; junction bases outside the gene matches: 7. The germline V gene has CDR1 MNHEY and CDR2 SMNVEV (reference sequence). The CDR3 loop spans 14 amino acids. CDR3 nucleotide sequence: TGTGCCAGCGGGCCGACAGGGGTGAACTATGGCTACACCTTC. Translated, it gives CASGPTGVNYGYTF.

The CDR3 DNA is TGCGCCAGCAGCTTCGGGGCGGGGGGGCGTGAGACCCAGTACTTC. Protein: CASSFGAGGRETQYF. The chain recombines TRBV5-1 with TRBJ2-5; 9 bases line up with TRBD2. The CDR3 contains 15 residues. Germline CDR1 reads SGHRS; CDR2 reads YFSETQ. The V segment lost 2 bases and the J segment 5 bases; nucleotides outside the gene matches: 7.

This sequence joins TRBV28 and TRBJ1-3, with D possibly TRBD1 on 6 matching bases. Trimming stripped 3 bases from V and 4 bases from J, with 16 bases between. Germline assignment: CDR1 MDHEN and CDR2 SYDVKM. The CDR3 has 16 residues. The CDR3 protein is CASSFPGVGGGNTIYF. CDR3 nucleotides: TGTGCCAGCAGTTTCCCAGGGGTCGGCGGAGGAAACACCATATATTTT.

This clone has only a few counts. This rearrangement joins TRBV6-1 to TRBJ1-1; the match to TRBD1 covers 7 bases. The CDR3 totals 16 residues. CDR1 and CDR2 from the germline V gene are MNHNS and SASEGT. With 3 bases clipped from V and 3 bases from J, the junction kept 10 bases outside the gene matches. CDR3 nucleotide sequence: TGTGCCAGCAGTGACCCATCGACAGGGTGGGACACTGAAGCTTTCTTT. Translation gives CASSDPSTGWDTEAFF.

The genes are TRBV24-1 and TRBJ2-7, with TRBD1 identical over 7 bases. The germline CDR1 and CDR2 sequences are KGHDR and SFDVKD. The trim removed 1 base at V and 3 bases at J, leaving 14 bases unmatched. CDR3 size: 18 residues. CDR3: CATSDLNPPTGADYEQYF. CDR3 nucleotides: TGTGCCACCAGTGATTTAAACCCTCCAACAGGGGCGGACTACGAGCAGTACTTC.

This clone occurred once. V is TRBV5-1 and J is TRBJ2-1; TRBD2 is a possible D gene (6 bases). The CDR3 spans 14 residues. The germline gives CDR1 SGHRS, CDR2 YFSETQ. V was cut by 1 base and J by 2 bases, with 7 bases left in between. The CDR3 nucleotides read TGCGCCAGCAGCTTGCGGACTACCTACAATGAGCAGTTCTTC. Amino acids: CASSLRTTYNEQFF. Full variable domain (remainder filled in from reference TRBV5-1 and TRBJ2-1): KAGVTQTPRYLIKTRGQQVTLSCSPISGHRSVSWYQQTPGQGLQFLFEYFSETQRNKGNFPGRFSGRQFSNSRSEMNVSTLELGDSALYLCASSLRTTYNEQFFGPGTRLTVL.

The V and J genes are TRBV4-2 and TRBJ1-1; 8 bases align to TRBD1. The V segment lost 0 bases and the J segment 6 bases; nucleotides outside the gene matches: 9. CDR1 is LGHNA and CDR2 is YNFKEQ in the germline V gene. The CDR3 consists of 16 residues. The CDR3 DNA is TGTGCCAGCAGCCAAGACGGGGTACAGGGGGAGGCTGAAGCTTTCTTT. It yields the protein CASSQDGVQGEAEAFF.

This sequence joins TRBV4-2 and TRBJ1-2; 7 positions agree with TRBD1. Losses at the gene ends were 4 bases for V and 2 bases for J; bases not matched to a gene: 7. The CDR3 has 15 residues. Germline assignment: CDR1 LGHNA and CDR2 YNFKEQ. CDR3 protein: CASSPRDRLNYGYTF. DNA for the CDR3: TGTGCCAGCAGCCCCCGGGACAGATTAAACTATGGCTACACCTTC.

CDR3 sequence: CASSEGQNQPQHF. The CDR3 coding sequence is TGTGCCAGCTCAGAGGGACAAAATCAGCCCCAGCATTTT. The V call is TRBV18, the J call TRBJ1-5; tentative D call: TRBD1 (6 bases). The CDR3 is 13 amino acids. Germline CDR1 reads KGHSH; CDR2 reads LQKENI. The germline V and J ends were trimmed by 5 bases and 4 bases, with 9 bases remaining between them.

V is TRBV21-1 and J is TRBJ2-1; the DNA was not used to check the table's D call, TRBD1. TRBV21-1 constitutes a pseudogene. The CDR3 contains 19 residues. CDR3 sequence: CASANSTETGDSEEYEQFF. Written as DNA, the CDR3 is TGTGCCAGCGCAAACTCGACTGAGACAGGGGATTCAGAGGAGTATGAGCAGTTCTTC.

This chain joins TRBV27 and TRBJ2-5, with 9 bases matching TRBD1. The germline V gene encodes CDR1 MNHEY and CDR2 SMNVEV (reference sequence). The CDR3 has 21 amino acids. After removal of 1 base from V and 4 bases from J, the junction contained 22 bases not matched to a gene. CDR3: CASSLFSPDRGLQRGAETQYF. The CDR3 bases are TGTGCCAGCAGTTTATTCTCCCCGGACAGGGGACTTCAACGTGGGGCAGAGACCCAGTACTTC.

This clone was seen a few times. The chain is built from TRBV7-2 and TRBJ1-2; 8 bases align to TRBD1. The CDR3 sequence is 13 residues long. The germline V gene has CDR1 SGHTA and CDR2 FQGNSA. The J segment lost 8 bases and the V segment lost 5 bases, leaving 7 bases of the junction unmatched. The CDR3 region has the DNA TGTGCCAGCAGCCAGGACAGGGCCCGGGGCTACACCTTC. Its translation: CASSQDRARGYTF. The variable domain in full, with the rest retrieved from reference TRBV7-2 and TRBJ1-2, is GAGVSQSPSNKVTEKGKDVELRCDPISGHTALYWYRQSLGQGLEFLIYFQGNSAPDKSGLPSDRFSAERTGGSVSTLTIQRTQQEDSAVYLCASSQDRARGYTFGSGTRLTVV.

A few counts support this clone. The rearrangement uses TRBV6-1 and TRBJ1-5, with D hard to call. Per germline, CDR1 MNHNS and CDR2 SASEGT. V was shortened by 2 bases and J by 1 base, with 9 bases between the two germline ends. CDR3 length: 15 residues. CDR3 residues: CASSEFPESNQPQHF. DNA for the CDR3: TGTGCCAGCAGTGAATTCCCCGAGAGCAATCAGCCCCAGCATTTT.

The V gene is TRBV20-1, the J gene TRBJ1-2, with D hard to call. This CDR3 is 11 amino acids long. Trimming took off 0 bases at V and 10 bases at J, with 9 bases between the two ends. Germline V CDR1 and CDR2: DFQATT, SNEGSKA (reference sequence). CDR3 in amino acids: CSARDGQIYTF. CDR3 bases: TGCAGTGCTAGAGATGGCCAGATCTACACCTTC.

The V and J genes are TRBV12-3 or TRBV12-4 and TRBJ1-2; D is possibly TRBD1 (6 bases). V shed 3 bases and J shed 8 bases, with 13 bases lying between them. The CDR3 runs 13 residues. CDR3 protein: CASSFGGSRGYTF. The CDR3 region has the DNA TGTGCCAGCAGTTTTGGGGGCTCAAGGGGCTACACCTTC.

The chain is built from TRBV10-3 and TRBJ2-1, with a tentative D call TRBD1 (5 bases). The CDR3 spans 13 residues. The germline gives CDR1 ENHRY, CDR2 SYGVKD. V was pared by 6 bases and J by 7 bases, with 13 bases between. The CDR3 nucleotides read TGTGCCATCAGGGACACCCGTGATAATGAGCAGTTCTTC. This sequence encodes CAIRDTRDNEQFF.

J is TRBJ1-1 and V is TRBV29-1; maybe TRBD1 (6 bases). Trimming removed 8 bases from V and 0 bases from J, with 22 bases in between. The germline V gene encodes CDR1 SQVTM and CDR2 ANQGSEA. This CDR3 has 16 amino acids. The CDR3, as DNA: TGCAGCCATTCACTCTCCCAGGGACAAGTGAACACTGAAGCTTTCTTT. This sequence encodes CSHSLSQGQVNTEAFF.

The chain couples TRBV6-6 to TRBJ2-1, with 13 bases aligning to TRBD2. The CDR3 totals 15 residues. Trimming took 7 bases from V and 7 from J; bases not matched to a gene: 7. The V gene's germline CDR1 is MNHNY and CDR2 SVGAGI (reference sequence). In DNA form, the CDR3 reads TGTGCCAGCACCCTGACTAGCGGGGGGAAAAATGAGCAGTTCTTC. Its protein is CASTLTSGGKNEQFF.

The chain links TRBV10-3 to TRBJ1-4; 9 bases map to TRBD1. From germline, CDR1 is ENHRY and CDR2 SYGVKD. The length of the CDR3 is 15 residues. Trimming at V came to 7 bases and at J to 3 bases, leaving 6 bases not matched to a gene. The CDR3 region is CAITKNRGPNEKLFF. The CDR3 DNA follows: TGTGCCATCACCAAAAACAGGGGGCCTAATGAAAAACTGTTTTTT.

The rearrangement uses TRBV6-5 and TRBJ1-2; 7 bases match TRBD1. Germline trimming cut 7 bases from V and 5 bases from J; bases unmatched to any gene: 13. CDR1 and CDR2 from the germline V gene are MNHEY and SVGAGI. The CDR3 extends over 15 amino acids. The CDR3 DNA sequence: TGTGCCAGCACCCTTTCCCGGGGACAGCCATATGGCTACACCTTC. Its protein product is CASTLSRGQPYGYTF.